This T cell receptor beta chain was sequenced in a study of T cell responses to AZD1222 COVID-19 vaccine. As concerns this clone: Its target is unknown.

Assay: immunoSEQ multiplex PCR; the TCRdb copy retains only in-frame clones and omits some. The sample has 90,000 to 150,000 clones; about 88% are singletons. Trimming removed 1 base from V and 0 bases from J, with 12 bases in between. This CDR3 region has 17 residues. CDR1 is SEHNR, CDR2 FQNEAQ, per germline (reference sequence). Study-wide findings and caveats: AZD1222 recipients seropositive at baseline numbered only five to seven.

This clonotype was sampled from an adult in good health. Material: peripheral blood, obtained on day 0 of AZD1222 vaccination. V usage is TRBV7-9 and J usage is TRBJ1-4; D may be TRBD1 (5 bases). The CDR3 region has the DNA TGTGCCAGCAGCTTAGTAAAAGCGGGGCCAACTAATGAAAAACTGTTTTTT. Translation gives CASSLVKAGPTNEKLFF.